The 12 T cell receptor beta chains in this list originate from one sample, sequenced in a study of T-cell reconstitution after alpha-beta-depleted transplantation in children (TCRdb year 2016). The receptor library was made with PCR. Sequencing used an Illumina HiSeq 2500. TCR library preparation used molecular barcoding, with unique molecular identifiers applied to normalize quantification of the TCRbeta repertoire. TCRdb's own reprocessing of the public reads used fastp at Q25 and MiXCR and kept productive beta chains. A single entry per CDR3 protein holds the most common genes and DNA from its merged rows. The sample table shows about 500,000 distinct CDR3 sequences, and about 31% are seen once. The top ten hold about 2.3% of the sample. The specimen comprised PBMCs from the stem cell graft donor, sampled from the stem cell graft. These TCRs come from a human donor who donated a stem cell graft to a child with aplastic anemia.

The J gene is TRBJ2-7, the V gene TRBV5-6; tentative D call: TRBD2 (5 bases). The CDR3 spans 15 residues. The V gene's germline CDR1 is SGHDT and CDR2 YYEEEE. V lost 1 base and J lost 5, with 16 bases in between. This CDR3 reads CASSLLEAGGHEQYV. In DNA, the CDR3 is TGTGCCAGCAGCTTGCTGGAGGCGGGCGGGCACGAGCAGTACGTC.

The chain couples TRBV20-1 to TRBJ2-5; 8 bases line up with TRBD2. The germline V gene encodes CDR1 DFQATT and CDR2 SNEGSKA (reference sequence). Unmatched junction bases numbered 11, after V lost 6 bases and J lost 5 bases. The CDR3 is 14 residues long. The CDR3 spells CSARTSTTRETQYF. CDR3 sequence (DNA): TGCAGTGCGCGGACTAGCACCACCAGGGAGACCCAGTACTTC.

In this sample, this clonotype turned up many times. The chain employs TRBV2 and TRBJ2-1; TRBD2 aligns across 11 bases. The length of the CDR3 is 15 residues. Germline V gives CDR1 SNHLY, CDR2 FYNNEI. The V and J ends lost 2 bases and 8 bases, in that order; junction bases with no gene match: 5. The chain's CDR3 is CASSESLAGGYEQFF. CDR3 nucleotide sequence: TGTGCCAGCAGTGAAAGTCTAGCGGGAGGCTATGAGCAGTTCTTC.

In DNA form, the CDR3 reads TGTGCCAGCAGCCAAAGGGTGGGCAATGAGCAGTTCTTC. Protein: CASSQRVGNEQFF. The genes are TRBV3-1 and TRBJ2-1; D not certain. CDR1 and CDR2 (germline): LGHDT, YNNKEL (reference sequence). V lost 2 bases to trimming and J lost 6 bases, with 8 bases between them. This CDR3 is 13 amino acids long.

CDR3 loop: CSAGTGVNYNEQYF. The CDR3 nucleotides read TGCAGCGCCGGAACCGGGGTTAATTACAACGAGCAGTACTTC. This chain links TRBV29-1 with TRBJ2-7; D perhaps matches TRBD2 (5 bases). CDR1 is SQVTM and CDR2 is ANQGSEA in the germline V gene. This CDR3 region has 14 residues. V lost 7 bases to trimming and J lost 5 bases, with 21 bases between them.

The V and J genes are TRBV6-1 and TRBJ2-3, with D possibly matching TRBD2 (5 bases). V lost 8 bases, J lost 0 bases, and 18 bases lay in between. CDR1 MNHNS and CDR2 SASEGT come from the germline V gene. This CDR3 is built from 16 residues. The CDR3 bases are TGTGCCAGCCAAAAATCGGAAAGCGGAAGCACAGATACGCAGTATTTT. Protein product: CASQKSESGSTDTQYF.

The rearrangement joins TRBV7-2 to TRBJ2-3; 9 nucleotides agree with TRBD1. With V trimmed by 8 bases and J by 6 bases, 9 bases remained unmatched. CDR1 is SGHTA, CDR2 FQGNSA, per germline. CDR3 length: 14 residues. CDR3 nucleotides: TGTGCCAGCGGCCCCGGACAGGGGTGGGATACGCAGTATTTT. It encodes CASGPGQGWDTQYF.

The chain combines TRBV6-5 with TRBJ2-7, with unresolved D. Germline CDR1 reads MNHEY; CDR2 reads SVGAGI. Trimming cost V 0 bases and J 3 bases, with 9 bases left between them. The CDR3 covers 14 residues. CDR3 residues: CASSYSPESYEQYV. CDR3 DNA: TGTGCCAGCAGTTACTCGCCGGAAAGCTACGAGCAGTACGTC.

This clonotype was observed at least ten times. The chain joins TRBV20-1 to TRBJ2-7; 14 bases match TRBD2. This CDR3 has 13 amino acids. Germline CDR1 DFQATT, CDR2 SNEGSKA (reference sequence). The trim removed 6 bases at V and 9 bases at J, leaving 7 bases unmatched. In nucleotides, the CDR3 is TGCAGTGCCCGTAGACTAGCGGGAGGGGCGCAGTACTTC. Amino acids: CSARRLAGGAQYF.

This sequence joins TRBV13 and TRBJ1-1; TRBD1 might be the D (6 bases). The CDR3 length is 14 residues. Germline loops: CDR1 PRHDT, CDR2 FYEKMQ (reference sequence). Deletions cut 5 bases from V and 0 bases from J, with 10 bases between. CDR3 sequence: CASSAGQLNTEAFF. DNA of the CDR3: TGTGCCAGCAGCGCCGGACAGTTGAACACTGAAGCTTTCTTT. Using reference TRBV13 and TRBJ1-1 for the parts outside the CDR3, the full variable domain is AAGVIQSPRHLIKEKRETATLKCYPIPRHDTVYWYQQGPGQDPQFLISFYEKMQSDKGSIPDRFSAQQFSDYHSELNMSSLELGDSALYFCASSAGQLNTEAFFGQGTRLTVV.

The CDR3 sequence is CSVVGWGNDLVQFF. The CDR3, as DNA: TGCAGCGTTGTGGGGTGGGGGAATGACCTCGTGCAGTTCTTC. V usage is TRBV29-1 and J usage is TRBJ2-1; D might be TRBD1 or TRBD2, each matching 5 bases. V lost 4 bases, J lost 12 bases, and 22 bases lay in between. This CDR3 region has 14 residues. Looked up from germline, CDR1 is SQVTM and CDR2 is ANQGSEA.

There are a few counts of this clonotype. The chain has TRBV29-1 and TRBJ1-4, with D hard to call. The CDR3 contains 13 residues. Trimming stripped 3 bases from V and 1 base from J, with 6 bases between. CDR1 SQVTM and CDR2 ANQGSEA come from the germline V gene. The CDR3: CSVEQITNEKLFF. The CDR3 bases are TGCAGCGTTGAGCAGATAACTAATGAAAAACTGTTTTTT.